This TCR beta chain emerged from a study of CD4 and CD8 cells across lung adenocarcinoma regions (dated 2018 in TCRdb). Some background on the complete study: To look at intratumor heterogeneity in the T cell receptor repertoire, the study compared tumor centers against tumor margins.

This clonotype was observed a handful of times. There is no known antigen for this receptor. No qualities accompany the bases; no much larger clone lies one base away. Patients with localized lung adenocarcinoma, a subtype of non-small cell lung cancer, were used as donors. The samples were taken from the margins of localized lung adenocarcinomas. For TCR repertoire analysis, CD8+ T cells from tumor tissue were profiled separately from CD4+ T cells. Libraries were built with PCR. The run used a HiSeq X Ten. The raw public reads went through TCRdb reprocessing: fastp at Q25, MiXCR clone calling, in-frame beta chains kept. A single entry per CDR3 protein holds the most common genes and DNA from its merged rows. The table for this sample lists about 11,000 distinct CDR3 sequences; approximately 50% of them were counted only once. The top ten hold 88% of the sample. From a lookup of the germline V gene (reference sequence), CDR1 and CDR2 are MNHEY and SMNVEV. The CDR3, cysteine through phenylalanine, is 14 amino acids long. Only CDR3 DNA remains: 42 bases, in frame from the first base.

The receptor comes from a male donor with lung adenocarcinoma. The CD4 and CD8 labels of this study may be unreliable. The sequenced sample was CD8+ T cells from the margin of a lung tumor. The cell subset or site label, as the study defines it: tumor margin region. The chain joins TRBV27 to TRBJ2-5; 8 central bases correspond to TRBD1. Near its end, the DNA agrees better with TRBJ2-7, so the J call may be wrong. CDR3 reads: CASSNRGWADEQYF. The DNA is TGTGCCAGCAGCAACAGGGGGTGGGCTGACGAGCAGTACTTC.